This TCR beta chain came from a study of cytomegalovirus exposure and HLA in healthy donors (dated by TCRdb to 2016 to 2017). About the study as a whole: In an earlier analysis of approximately 640 of the donors, around 290 Gb of sequence data and approximately 100 million unique TCR beta sequences from 180 million or so T cells were reported. Around 320 gigabases of sequencing data and approximately 85 million unique TCR sequences were included in an early release covering about 620 HLA-typed donors. Of the 300 to 500 genotyped donors, 81% were placed in the genetic ancestry cluster associated with self-reported Caucasian donors. The study aimed to test whether cataloging public T cell receptors could reveal signatures of past pathogen exposure. Using immunosequencing, the study profiled T cell repertoires from 550 to 750 subjects and related those repertoires to cytomegalovirus serostatus. In addition to the first cohort of 650 to 800 subjects, a separate validation cohort of approximately 110 different subjects was used. To predict cytomegalovirus infection status, the study brought together high-throughput TCR immunosequencing, statistical association of individual TCRs with disease status, and machine learning. A later analysis re-examined previously published TCR beta repertoires from more than 650 donors and added high-resolution HLA genotyping to investigate patterns of TCR occurrence. The later analysis used no new phenotypic data to find candidate immune exposures, relying instead on TCR beta sequences and their occurrence across donors. In an earlier analysis of a few hundred of the donors, high-throughput TCR beta sequencing was used to judge whether each TCR beta V gene segment behaved as functional or pseudogenic. Donor age, sex, ethnicity and CMV serostatus were collected together with the repertoire data. A later genetic analysis took genome-wide SNP genotypes for about three fifths of the 666 donors and used that subset as a discovery cohort. All discovery cohort repertoires had been generated using a single sequencing platform. Class I and class II HLA loci were covered by the typing at four-digit resolution. Typing coverage varied by locus: 629-630 donors for A, B, C, DRB1 and DQB1; more than 500 for DQA1; about 570 for DPA1; approximately 490 for DPB1. A few DR-DQ haplotypes were treated as single units for association and clustering because of strong linkage in the cohort. Among under 450 genotyped donors of the cohort, an average of about 240,000 unique TCR beta nucleotide sequences were sequenced per donor, roughly 18% of them non-productive.

The library was produced with the immunoSEQ multiplex PCR assay. For the multiplex PCR, a mixture combining 60 forward primers for TCR Vbeta segments and 13 reverse primers for TCR Jbeta segments was used. A multiplex PCR assay on genomic DNA amplified the CDR3 region of rearranged TCR beta genes. On the Illumina HiSeq System, the amplified TCR beta libraries were sequenced as 87-base-pair reads. On the authors' methods: In a later analysis, some 80 million unique TCR beta chains were counted across the approximately 640 repertoires, and roughly 11 million of these chains were shared by at least two donors. Raw reads were error-corrected and collapsed into unique sequences with a nearest-neighbor algorithm that merged closely related sequences to remove PCR and sequencing errors. To assign V, D and J gene segments, CDR3 sequences were aligned to IMGT reference sequences. For a sequence to be retained, a match of at least six nucleotides to both a V gene segment and a J gene segment was required. Rearrangements were called productive when the CDR3 lacked stop codons and stayed in frame with V and J; all others were non-productive. Following IMGT convention, CDR3 was defined as the stretch from the second conserved V-encoded cysteine up to the conserved J-encoded phenylalanine. Sequences without an unambiguous match to a single V gene segment were excluded from the earlier analysis of about 600 of the donors. In an earlier analysis of 587 of the donors, V segments were called functional above 56.7% productive rearrangements and were called segregating when the between-donor standard deviation exceeded 5%. To diagnose cytomegalovirus status from the catalog of TCR beta chain sequences, a statistical classification framework was built. In a later analysis, V and J genes were assigned by comparing TCR nucleotide sequences against IMGT/GENE-DB human TR gene sequences. In a later analysis, CDR3 sequences and most-parsimonious VDJ recombination scenarios were assigned using the TCRdist pipeline. In a later analysis, each TCR beta chain was defined by its CDR3 amino acid sequence together with its V-gene family, and reads lacking a unique V-gene family were excluded. In a later analysis, fewer than 600 highly shared, low-generation-probability nucleotide sequences were removed to address suspected cross-contamination and a sequencing artifact. In a later analysis, a clonal expansion index was calculated for each public chain from normalized within-repertoire ranks of inferred template counts. In a later analysis, generation probabilities were computed using a VDJ recombination model fitted to out-of-frame rearrangements, and the results were checked against IGoR. A later analysis scored TCR-TCR, TCR-HLA and TCR-CMV co-occurrence with hypergeometric tests, applying a repertoire-size bias correction to TCR pairs. A later analysis estimated false discovery rates by permuting HLA or CMV assignments 20 times. In a later analysis, co-occurring TCRs were grouped using DBSCAN, with TCRdist sequence similarity added in when clustering inside HLA-allele-positive subsets. For co-occurrence clustering, repertoires with fewer than 30,000 or more than 120,000 public chains were excluded, along with about five repertoires with anomalous nucleotide sharing. As stored in TCRdb, this immuneACCESS dataset retains in-frame rearrangements with V and J assigned. A fraction of the clones does not appear; measured against another copy, unresolved V genes explain less than half of the discrepancy, and the remainder lacks a known reason. That table gives V, J and clone size, and the DNA gave D and trimming. For this sample the table gives roughly 130,000 clones, of which about 66% were detected only once. The biggest ten clones account for approximately 1.5% of the sample.

The cohort comprised fewer than 700 healthy bone marrow donors. All cohort members were sampled while nominally healthy, although unrecorded immune exposures were likely present. The donor was CMV seropositive and belonged to the group of a few hundred seropositive cohort members. Each donor provided a peripheral blood sample, and peripheral blood mononuclear cells were used for TCR beta sequencing. The Qiagen DNeasy Blood Extraction Kit was used to extract genomic DNA from the blood cell samples. Paper-wide results and their limitations: In a later analysis, the rate of TCR association differed among HLA loci, with DRB1 alleles having the most associated TCRs and HLA-C alleles having the fewest. The 87-base-pair reads could not distinguish some IMGT-functional V segments, including TRBV6-2 and TRBV6-3, so those segments were excluded. The study listed 150 to 200 TCR beta chains as associated with cytomegalovirus. A further reported finding was that TCR beta sequences accurately predicted the HLA-A and HLA-B alleles for most subjects in the first cohort. This cohort had only TCR beta chains sequenced, and the lack of alpha or paired-chain data limited which features could be detected. At a false discovery rate of 0.05, a later analysis linked some 18,000 TCR beta sequences to specific HLA alleles. Because HLA typing was unavailable for some donors at each locus, only the typed subset was used in association tests. The only immune exposure information available for the cohort was CMV serostatus. A later genetic analysis associated a missense DCLRE1C variant with V-gene and J-gene trimming of TCR beta chains, and an independent cohort replicated the association. The presence/absence analyses assumed that sequencing depth was roughly uniform across donors, and that assumption may not be true. Across donors, most TCR sequences were observed very rarely, whereas some public TCRs were present in many individuals. Broadly in line with IMGT annotations, most TCR beta V segments showed up in productive rearrangements about 87% or about 30% of the time in an earlier analysis of about 500 of the donors. A later genetic analysis reported fewer N-insertions in productive TCRs among donors in an Asian-associated ancestry cluster than the roughly 700-donor mean. Correlated functional status among segregating V segments might reflect linkage disequilibrium, but an unknown experimental factor could not be ruled out. Three of the identified cytomegalovirus-associated TCR beta chains were confirmed in vitro to be specific for cytomegalovirus antigens. Most CMV-associated TCR beta chains appeared to be HLA-restricted in a later analysis, and the HLA associations seemed to be driven largely by CMV exposure. Cytomegalovirus status was reported to be diagnosed by the classifier with high specificity and sensitivity in both the original and validation cohorts. In a later analysis, several top co-occurrence clusters were reported to appear linked to parvovirus B19, influenza, CMV and Epstein-Barr virus. In a later analysis, HLA-associated TCR beta chains were found to be more clonally expanded and to have lower generation probabilities than equally common non-associated chains. When HLA alleles, especially DR and DQ, strongly co-occurred, attributing TCR associations to individual alleles was difficult. The earlier analysis of 587 of the donors excluded roughly 16 rarely observed V segments, including chromosome 9 orphons, because counts were too low. According to the authors, the approach could potentially be generalized to other disease states and immunological phenotypes. A cluster of highly shared sequence variants was judged likely to represent a technical artifact of the sequencing pipeline.

CDR1 and CDR2 were assigned from the germline V gene (reference sequence) as MNHEY and SMNVEV. The CDR3 runs 15 amino acids, cysteine and phenylalanine included. Left in the record is the CDR3 DNA by itself, 45 bases read in frame from the first base. Relative to germline, V is 1 base shorter and J is 4 bases shorter, with 13 bases between their ends. Concerning this clone itself: Its specific antigen is unknown. No qualities accompany the bases; no much larger clone lies one base away.

Recombination connected TRBV27 to TRBJ2-5; TRBD2 is possibly the D segment (5 matching bases). The receptor was isolated from a young man in good health and CMV-seropositive. Sequenced input: PBMCs. This receptor has the CDR3 CASSLYAQGGETQYF. The DNA sequence is as follows: TGTGCCAGCAGTTTATATGCCCAAGGAGGAGAGACCCAGTACTTC.